Sequencing of this T cell receptor beta chain was carried out in a study of graft-versus-host responses after intestinal transplantation. Sequencing used immunoSEQ multiplex PCR; TCRdb keeps in-frame clones, though not all of them. Altogether 150,000 or so clones are present, around 90% being singletons, with the ten largest covering 0.19%. The CDR3 runs to 14 residues. V was clipped by 6 bases and J by 4 bases, with 12 bases between them. Germline CDR1 and CDR2: SNHLY and FYNNEI. As for this clone: Its specificity is not known.

The TCR sequence derives from a human donor who received an intestinal transplant. Sequenced here: unstimulated CD4+ T cells sorted from spleen or lymph node cells, sampled before intestinal transplant. The rearrangement joins TRBV2 to TRBJ2-2; no firm D call. The CDR3 loop reads CASREKDGTGELFF. In DNA form, the CDR3 reads TGTGCCAGCAGAGAAAAAGACGGCACCGGGGAGCTGTTTTTT.